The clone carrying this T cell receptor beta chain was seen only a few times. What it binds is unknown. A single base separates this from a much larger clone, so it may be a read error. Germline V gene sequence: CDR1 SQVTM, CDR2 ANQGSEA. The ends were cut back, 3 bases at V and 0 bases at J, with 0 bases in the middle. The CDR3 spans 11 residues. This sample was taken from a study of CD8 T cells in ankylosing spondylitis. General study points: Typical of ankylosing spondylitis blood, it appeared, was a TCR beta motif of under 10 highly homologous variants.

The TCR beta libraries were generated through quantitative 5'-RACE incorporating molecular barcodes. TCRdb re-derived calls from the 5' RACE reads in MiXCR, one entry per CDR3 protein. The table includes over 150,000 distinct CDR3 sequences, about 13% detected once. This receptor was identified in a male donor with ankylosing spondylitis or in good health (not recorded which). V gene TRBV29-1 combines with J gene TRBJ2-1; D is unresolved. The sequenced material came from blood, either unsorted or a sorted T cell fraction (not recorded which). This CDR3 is CSVDSYNEQFF. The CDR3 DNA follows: TGCAGCGTTGACTCCTACAATGAGCAGTTCTTC.